This record concerns one T cell receptor (beta chain) sequence. In the authors' methods: Amplification of reference gene primers provided the estimated nucleated cell counts. Data came from immunoSEQ multiplex PCR; TCRdb stores just in-frame clones and leaves some out. That table furnishes V, J and clone size, whereas the DNA furnished D and trimming. Of under 300,000 clones listed, more than 85% are singletons. The sample belongs to a study of blood T cell repertoires in COVID-19. The wider study: The United States, Italy and Spain provided the acute and convalescent COVID-19 samples. PBMCs, B-cell-depleted T cells, or T cells provided the cDNA or gDNA that made up the material.

The V segment lost 3 bases and the J segment 2 bases; nucleotides outside the gene matches: 7. Germline assignment: CDR1 LNHDA and CDR2 SQIVND (reference sequence). This CDR3 has 18 residues. The V call is TRBV19, the J call TRBJ2-3; 14 nucleotides agree with TRBD2. Sequencing was done on a sample of peripheral blood. The receptor was isolated from a young man with active or convalescent COVID-19. The DNA of the CDR3 is TGTGCCAGTAGTATTGGACTAGCGGGGGGCCGTCTCACAGATACGCAGTATTTT. It translates to CASSIGLAGGRLTDTQYF.